The text below deals with one T cell receptor beta chain. The antigen remains unidentified. These data originate in a study of cytomegalovirus exposure and HLA in healthy donors. The PCR made use of 60 Vbeta and 13 Jbeta primers. The repertoire was sequenced with immunoSEQ multiplex PCR; TCRdb's copy has only in-frame clones and lacks some. The repertoire shows 95,000 to 150,000 clones; the top ten hold approximately 3.8%. Study conclusions and caveats: Versus the approximately 720-donor mean, an Asian-associated ancestry cluster reportedly showed fewer N-insertions in a later analysis. Common viral pathogens seemed to be connected with several of the most significant clusters, according to a later analysis.

The germline V gene has CDR1 SGHRS and CDR2 YFSETQ. The trim removed 4 bases at V and 4 bases at J, leaving 8 bases unmatched. The CDR3 spans 16 residues. The source material was PBMCs. The sequence derives from a man aged 18 to 30 in good health and CMV-seronegative. The rearrangement uses TRBV5-1 and TRBJ2-3; 11 bases align to TRBD2. The CDR3 loop is CASSLTSGSFSDTQYF. The CDR3 bases are TGCGCCAGCAGCCTAACTAGCGGGAGTTTTTCAGATACGCAGTATTTT.